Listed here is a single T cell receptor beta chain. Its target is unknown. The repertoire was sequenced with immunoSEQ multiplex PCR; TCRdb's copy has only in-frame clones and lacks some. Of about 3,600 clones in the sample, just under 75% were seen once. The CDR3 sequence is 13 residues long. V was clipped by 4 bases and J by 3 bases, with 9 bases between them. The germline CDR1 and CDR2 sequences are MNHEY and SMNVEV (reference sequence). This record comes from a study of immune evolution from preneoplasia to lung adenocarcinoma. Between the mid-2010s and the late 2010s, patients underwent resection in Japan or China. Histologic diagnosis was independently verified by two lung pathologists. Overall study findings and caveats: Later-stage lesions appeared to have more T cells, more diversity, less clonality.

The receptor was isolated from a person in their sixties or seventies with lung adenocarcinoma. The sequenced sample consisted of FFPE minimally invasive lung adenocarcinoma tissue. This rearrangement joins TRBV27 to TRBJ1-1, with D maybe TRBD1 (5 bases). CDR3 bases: TGTGCCAGCAGTTCTCAGGGTTACACTGAAGCTTTCTTT. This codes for CASSSQGYTEAFF.